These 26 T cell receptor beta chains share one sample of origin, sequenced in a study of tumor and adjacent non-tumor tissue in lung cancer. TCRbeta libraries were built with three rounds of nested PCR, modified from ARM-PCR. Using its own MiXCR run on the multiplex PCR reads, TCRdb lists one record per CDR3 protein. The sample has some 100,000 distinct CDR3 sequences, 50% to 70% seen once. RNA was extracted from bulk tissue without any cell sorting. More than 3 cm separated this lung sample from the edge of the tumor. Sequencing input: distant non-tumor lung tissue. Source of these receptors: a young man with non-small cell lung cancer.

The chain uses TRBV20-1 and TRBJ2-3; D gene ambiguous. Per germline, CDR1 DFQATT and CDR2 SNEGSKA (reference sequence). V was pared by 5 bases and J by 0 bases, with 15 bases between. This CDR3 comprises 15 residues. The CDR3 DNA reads TGCAGTGCTCGAGGTATAGTTACTAGCACAGATACGCAGTATTTT. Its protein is CSARGIVTSTDTQYF.

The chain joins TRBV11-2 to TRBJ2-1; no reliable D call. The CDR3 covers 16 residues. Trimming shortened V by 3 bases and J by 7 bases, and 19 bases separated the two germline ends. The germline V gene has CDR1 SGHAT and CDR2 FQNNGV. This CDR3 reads CASSLAPHPEPNEQFF. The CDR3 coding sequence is TGTGCCAGCAGCTTGGCCCCCCATCCCGAACCTAATGAGCAGTTCTTC. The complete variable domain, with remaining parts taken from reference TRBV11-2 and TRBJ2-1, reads EAGVAQSPRYKIIEKRQSVAFWCNPISGHATLYWYQQILGQGPKLLIQFQNNGVVDDSQLPKDRFSAERLKGVDSTLKIQPAKLEDSAVYLCASSLAPHPEPNEQFFGPGTRLTVL.

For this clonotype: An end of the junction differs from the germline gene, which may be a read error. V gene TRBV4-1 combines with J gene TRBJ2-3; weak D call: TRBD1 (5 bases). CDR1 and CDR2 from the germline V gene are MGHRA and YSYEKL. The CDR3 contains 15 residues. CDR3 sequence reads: CASSQDRAGSDTQYF. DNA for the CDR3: TGTGCCAGCAGCCAAGACCGGGCAGGGTCAGATACGCAGTATTTT.

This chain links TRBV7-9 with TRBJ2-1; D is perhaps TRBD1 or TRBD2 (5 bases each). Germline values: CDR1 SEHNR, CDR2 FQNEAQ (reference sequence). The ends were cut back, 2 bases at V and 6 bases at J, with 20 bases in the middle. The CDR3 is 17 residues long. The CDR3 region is CASSLPLGAGLLNEQFF. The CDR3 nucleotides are TGTGCCAGCAGCTTACCTCTAGGGGCGGGCCTTCTCAATGAGCAGTTCTTC.

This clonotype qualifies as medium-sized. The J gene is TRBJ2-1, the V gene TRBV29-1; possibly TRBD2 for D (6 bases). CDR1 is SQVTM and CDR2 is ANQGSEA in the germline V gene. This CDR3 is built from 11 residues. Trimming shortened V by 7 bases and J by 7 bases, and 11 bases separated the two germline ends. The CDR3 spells CSARLGNEQFF. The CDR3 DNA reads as TGCAGCGCCCGACTAGGTAATGAGCAGTTCTTC.

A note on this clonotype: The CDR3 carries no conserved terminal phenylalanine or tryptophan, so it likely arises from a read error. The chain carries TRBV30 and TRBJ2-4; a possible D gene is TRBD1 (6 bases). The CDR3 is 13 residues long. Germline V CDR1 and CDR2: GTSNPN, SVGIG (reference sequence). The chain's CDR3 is CAWSLQGQNTQYL. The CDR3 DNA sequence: TGTGCCTGGAGTCTCCAGGGACAAAACACTCAGTACCTC.

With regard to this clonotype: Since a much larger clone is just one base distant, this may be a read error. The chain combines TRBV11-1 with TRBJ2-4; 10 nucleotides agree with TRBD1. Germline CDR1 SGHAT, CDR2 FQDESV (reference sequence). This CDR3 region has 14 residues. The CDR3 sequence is CPSSGGQGLDIQYF. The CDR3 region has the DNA TGTCCCAGCAGCGGGGGACAGGGGTTAGACATTCAGTACTTC.

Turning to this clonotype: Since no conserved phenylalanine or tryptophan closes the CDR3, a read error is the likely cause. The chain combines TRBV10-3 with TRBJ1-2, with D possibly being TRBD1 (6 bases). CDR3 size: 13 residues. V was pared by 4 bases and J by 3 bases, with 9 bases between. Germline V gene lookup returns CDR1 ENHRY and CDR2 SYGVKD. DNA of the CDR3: TGTGCCATCAGTGCTCCAGGGGACTATGGCTACACCTTA. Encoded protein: CAISAPGDYGYTL.

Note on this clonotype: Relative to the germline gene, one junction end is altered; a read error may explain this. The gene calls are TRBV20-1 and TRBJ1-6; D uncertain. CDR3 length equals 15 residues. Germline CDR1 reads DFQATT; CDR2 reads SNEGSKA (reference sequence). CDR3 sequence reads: CSARDHGRGYSPLHF. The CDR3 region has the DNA TGCAGTGCTAGAGATCATGGCCGAGGTTATTCACCTCTCCACTTT.

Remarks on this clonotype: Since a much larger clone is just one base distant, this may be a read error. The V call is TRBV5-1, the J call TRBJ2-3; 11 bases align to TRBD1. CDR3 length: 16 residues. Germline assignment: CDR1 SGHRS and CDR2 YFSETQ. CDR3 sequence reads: CASSLAGQGAADAQYF. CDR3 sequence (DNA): TGCGCCAGCAGCTTGGCCGGACAGGGGGCGGCAGATGCGCAGTATTTT.

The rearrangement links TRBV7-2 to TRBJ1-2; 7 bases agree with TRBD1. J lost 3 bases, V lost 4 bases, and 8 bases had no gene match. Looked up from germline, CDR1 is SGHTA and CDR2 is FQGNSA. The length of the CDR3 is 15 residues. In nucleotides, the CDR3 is TGTGCCAGCAGCTACTACAGACAGGGCGACTATGGCTACACCTTC. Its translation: CASSYYRQGDYGYTF.

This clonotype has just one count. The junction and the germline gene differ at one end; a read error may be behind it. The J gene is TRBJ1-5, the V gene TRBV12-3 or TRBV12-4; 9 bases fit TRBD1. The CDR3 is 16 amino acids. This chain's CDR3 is CASNLDGTGFNQPQHF. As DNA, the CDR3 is TGTGCCAGCAATTTAGATGGGACAGGGTTTAATCAGCCCCAGCATTTT.

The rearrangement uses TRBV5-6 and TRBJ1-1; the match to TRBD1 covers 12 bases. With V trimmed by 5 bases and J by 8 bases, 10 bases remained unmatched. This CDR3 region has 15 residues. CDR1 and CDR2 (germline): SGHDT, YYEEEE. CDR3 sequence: CASSSSGTGGTEAFF. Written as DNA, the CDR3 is TGTGCCAGCAGTTCCTCCGGGACAGGGGGCACCGAAGCTTTCTTT.

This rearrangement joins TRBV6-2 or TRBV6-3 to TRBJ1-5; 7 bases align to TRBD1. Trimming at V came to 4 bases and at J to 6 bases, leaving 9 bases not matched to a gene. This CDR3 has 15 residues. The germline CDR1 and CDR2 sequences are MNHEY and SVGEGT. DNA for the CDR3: TGTGCCAGCAGTTCCAGGGGGTTCACTATTCAGCCCCAGCATTTT. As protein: CASSSRGFTIQPQHF.

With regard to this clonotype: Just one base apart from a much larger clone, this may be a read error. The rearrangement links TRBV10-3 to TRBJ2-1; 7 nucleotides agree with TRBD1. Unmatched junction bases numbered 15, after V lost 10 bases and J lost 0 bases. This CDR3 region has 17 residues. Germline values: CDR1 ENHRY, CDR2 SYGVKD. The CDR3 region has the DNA TGTGCCACCATGGGAAGAGGGGGCTTGAGCTCCTACAATGAGCAGTTCTTC. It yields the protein CATMGRGGLSSYNEQFF.

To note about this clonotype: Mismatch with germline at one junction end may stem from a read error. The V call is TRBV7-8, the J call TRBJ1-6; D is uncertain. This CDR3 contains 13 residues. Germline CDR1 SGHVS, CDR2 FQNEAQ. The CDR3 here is CASGLEGNSSLHF. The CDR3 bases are TGTGCCAGCGGCTTAGAAGGCAATTCATCCCTCCACTTT.

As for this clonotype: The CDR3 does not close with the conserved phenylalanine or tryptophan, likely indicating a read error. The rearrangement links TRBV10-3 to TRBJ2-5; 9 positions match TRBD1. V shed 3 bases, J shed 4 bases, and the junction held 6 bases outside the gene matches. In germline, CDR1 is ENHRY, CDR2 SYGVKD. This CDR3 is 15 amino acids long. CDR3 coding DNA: TGTGCCATCAGTGAAAGGGACAGGGAAGGAGAGACCCAGTACTTA. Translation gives CAISERDREGETQYL.

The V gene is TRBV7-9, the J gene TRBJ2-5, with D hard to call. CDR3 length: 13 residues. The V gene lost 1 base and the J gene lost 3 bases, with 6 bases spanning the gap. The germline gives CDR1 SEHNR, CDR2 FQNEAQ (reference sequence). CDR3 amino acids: CASSLGQKETQYF. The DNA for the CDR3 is TGTGCCAGCAGCTTAGGCCAGAAAGAGACCCAGTACTTC.

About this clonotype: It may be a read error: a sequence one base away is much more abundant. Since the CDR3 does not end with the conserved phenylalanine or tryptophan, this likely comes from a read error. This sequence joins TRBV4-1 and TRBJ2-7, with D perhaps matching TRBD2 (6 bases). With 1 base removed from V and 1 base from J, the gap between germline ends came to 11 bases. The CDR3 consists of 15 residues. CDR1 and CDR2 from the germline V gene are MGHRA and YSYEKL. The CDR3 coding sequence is TGCGCCAGCAGCCAAGTATCGGAGGGGTCCTACGAGCAGTACTTA. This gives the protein CASSQVSEGSYEQYL.

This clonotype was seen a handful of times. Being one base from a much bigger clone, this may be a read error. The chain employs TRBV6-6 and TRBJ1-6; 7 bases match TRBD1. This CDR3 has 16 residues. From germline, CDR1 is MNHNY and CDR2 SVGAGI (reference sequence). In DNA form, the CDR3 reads TGTGCCAGCAGTATACAGGGGCGCTCCTATAATACACCCCTCCACTTT. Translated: CASSIQGRSYNTPLHF.

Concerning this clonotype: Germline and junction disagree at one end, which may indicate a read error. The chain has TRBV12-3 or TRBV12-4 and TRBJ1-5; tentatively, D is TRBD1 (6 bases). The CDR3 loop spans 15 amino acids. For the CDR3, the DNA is TGTGCCAGTAGAAGGACAGAGAATAGCTATCAGCCCCGGCATTTT. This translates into CASRRTENSYQPRHF.

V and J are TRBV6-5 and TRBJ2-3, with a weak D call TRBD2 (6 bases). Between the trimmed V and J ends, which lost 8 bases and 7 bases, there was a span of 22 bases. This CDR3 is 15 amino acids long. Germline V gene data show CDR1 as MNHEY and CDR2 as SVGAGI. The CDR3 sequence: CASGRLGGRGYTQYF. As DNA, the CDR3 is TGTGCCAGCGGGCGACTGGGAGGAAGGGGCTATACGCAGTATTTT.

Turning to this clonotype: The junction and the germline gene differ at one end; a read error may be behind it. The CDR3 loop is CVSSLLYGDSPTGEQFF. CDR3 coding DNA: TGTGTCAGCAGCTTATTATATGGGGACAGCCCTACCGGGGAGCAGTTTTTT. The V and J genes are TRBV11-3 and TRBJ2-2; 7 bases line up with TRBD1. The germline V gene has CDR1 SGHNT and CDR2 YENEEA. CDR3 length: 17 residues.

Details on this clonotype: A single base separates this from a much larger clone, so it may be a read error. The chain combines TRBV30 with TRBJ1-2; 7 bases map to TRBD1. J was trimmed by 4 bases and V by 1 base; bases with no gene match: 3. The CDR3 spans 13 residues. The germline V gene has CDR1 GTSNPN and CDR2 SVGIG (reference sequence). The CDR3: CAWSGDSSYGYTF. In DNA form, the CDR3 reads TGTGCCTGGAGTGGGGACAGTAGCTATGGCTACACCTTC.

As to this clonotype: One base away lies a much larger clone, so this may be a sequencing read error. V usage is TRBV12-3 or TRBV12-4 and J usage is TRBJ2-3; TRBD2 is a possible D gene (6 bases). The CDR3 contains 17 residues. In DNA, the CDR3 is TGTGCCATTACCGCCGGGGGTTTAGGGCCTAGCACAGATACGCAGTGTTTT. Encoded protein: CAITAGGLGPSTDTQCF.

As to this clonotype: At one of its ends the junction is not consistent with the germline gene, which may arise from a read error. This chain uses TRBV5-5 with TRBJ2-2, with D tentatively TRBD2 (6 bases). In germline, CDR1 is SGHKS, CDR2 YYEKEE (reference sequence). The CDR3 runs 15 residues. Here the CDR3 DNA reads TGTGCCAGCAGCTTCCTATCCCCAAAGGGCGGGGAGCTGTCTTTT. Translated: CASSFLSPKGGELSF.